The TCR beta chain described here comes from a study of T-cell memory formation after mild COVID-19. Constant-segment primers were used for 5'RACE, and the resulting TCR alpha and TCR beta cDNA libraries carried sample barcodes and UMIs. TCRdb re-called the 5' RACE reads through MiXCR, storing one row per CDR3 protein. The repertoire holds roughly 310,000 distinct CDR3 sequences, with about a sixth as singletons. General observations from the study: While clones contracting from day 15 to 85 were balanced between CD4 and CD8, later expanders leaned CD4+. Whether second-wave clones peaking at day 37 were SARS-CoV-2 specific went unconfirmed. Certain responding clones were present in pre-infection memory, suggesting participation of cross-reactive memory.

The CDR3 runs to 13 residues. Germline values: CDR1 SGHTA, CDR2 FQGNSA. V was shortened by 6 bases and J by 5 bases, with 10 bases between the two germline ends. This clonotype was seen only a few times. The antigen is undetermined. Source material: PBMCs or a T cell subset sorted from them (not recorded which). This sequence joins TRBV7-2 and TRBJ2-2; D possibly corresponds to TRBD1 (6 bases). This TCR was recovered from a man aged 18-30 years who had mild COVID-19 (a few samples of this study predate the infection). Cell type and time point are not known. As DNA, the CDR3 is TGTGCCAGCAGACCACAGGGTACCGGGGAGCTGTTTTTT. It is translated as CASRPQGTGELFF.